This T cell receptor (beta chain) appears in the sequencing data of a study of blood T cells in healthy people across ages. The study, taken as a whole, reports: Diversity figures based on one million T cells were deemed too low. Per-million-T-cell TCR beta diversity fell roughly linearly with age.

Through a sample-barcoded 5' primer and a J-beta primer mix, a second PCR was run for roughly 7 to 11 cycles. Each CDR3 protein is one row after TCRdb ran MiXCR on the 5' RACE reads. This table has approximately 880,000 distinct CDR3 sequences, around 48% appearing once. Worth noting for this clonotype: Its antigen is as yet unknown.

Healthy individuals of Caucasian origin from Russia, aged roughly 6 to 95, served as donors. The study isolated at least 6 million PBMCs from each sample. Germline CDR1 is SNHLY and CDR2 is FYNNEI. CDR3 length equals 12 residues. V shed 7 bases and J 6 bases; nucleotides not matched to a gene: 3. This receptor was identified in a young man in good health. Source material: blood. V usage is TRBV2 and J usage is TRBJ2-7; 10 nucleotides match TRBD1. CDR3 sequence: CASTRDRGEQYF. CDR3 nucleotides: TGTGCCAGCACCAGGGACAGGGGCGAGCAGTACTTC.